The clone carrying this T cell receptor beta chain was recorded a few times. Its target is unknown. V dropped 6 bases and J dropped 5; count of bases not matched to a gene: 10. CDR1 LNHDA and CDR2 SQIVND come from the germline V gene (reference sequence). There are 14 residues in the CDR3. Genomic DNA (from each subset) was split evenly across several immunoSEQ plates. The method was immunoSEQ multiplex PCR; TCRdb's version includes in-frame clones alone and lacks a portion of them. Of about 680,000 clones listed, roughly 72% were seen once; the top ten hold 1.5% to 2%. The data originate from a study of shared clonotypes between healthy human individuals. Study summary: Donors, aged 18 to 49, were a couple of women and three men. There were three CD4 naive, three CD4 memory, two CD8 naive and one CD8 memory plates per donor.

Study-wide findings and caveats: The study's rarefaction showed incomplete sorted-subset sequencing despite large depth.

Sample: memory CD4+ T cells sorted from blood. The subset: CD45RA-negative fraction. The source is a woman in her twenties or thirties in good health. The V call is TRBV19, the J call TRBJ2-7; 7 bases map to TRBD1. This chain's CDR3 is CASSMTGSGHEQYF. The CDR3 DNA reads TGTGCCAGTAGCATGACAGGGTCTGGCCACGAGCAGTACTTC.